This T cell receptor (beta chain) was documented in a study of molecular identifiers for immune sequencing clone quantification. Via MiXCR, TCRdb re-called the PCR reads, giving one row per CDR3 protein. Of 300,000 to 400,000 distinct CDR3 sequences in the sample, 24% were seen once. For naive CD8 T cells, sorting used the CD8+CD4-CCR7+CD45RA+ phenotype. Regarding this clonotype: A much larger clone differs from this one at a single base, so this may be a read error.

Germline V gene data show CDR1 as SGDLS and CDR2 as YYNGEE. The CDR3 totals 17 residues. The sequencing sample was made of naive CD8+ T cells from blood, with Jurkat cell RNA spiked in. Subset: FACS-sorted CD8+CD4-CCR7+CD45RA+ naive T cells. This clonotype originated in a human donor in good health. Some libraries in this study had Jurkat cell RNA spiked in. This sequence joins TRBV9 and TRBJ1-6; D ambiguous. CDR3 residues: CASSVRGLPDYNPPLHF. Written as DNA, the CDR3 is TGTGCCAGCAGCGTACGTGGTTTACCCGATTATAATCCACCCCTCCACTTT. The full variable domain, in which reference TRBV9 and TRBJ1-6 provide the parts outside the CDR3, is DSGVTQTPKHLITATGQRVTLRCSPRSGDLSVYWYQQSLDQGLQFLIQYYNGEERAKGNILERFSAQQFPDLHSELNLSSLELGDSALYFCASSVRGLPDYNPPLHFGNGTRLTVT.